This T cell receptor beta chain comes out of a study of blood T cell repertoires in COVID-19. On the study more broadly: COVID-19 samples, acute and convalescent, were from the United States, Italy and Spain. T cells, B-cell-depleted T cells, or PBMCs provided the cDNA or gDNA that served as material.

In the original analysis: Nucleated cell counts were estimated from reference gene primer amplification. Clones were read by immunoSEQ multiplex PCR, and TCRdb kept only the in-frame ones, dropping some. That table is the source of V, J and clone size, and D and trimming were worked out from the DNA. The table lists about 190,000 clones, 70% to 85% of them singletons. This CDR3 region has 13 residues. Per germline, CDR1 LNHDA and CDR2 SQIVND (reference sequence). Trimming stripped 3 bases from V and 4 bases from J, with 9 bases between. The TCR was taken from a man aged 45-65 years who had recovered from COVID-19. The V and J genes are TRBV19 and TRBJ1-2; TRBD1 is a possible D gene (6 bases). The material sequenced was peripheral blood. The CDR3 loop reads CASSMGAGYGYTF. Written as DNA, the CDR3 is TGTGCCAGTAGTATGGGGGCCGGCTATGGCTACACCTTC.